One and the same sample provided the 15 T cell receptor beta chains below, sequenced in a study of chemoradiotherapy in HPV16-positive cancers. The assay was immunoSEQ multiplex PCR, and TCRdb's table has in-frame clones only and misses some. The sample lists roughly 9,800 clones; roughly 70% were seen once. The material was obtained from a patient who underwent chemoradiotherapy. The receptors were gathered from a human donor with HPV-associated anogenital cancer.

This clone is medium-sized by share. J is TRBJ2-2 and V is TRBV4-1, with a tentative D call TRBD1 (6 bases). This CDR3 region has 16 residues. V was shortened by 0 bases and J by 2 bases, with 10 bases between the two germline ends. CDR1 is MGHRA, CDR2 YSYEKL, per germline. Written as DNA, the CDR3 is TGCGCCAGCAGCCAAGACGCACAGGGAAACACCGGGGAGCTGTTTTTT. Protein: CASSQDAQGNTGELFF.

The chain joins TRBV9 to TRBJ2-3; TRBD1 matches 11 bases. J gave up 6 bases and V 0 bases, and 3 bases lay outside the gene matches. CDR1 SGDLS and CDR2 YYNGEE come from the germline V gene. The CDR3 contains 15 residues. The chain's CDR3 is CASSVGDRGTDTQYF. CDR3 sequence (DNA): TGTGCCAGCAGCGTAGGGGACAGGGGGACGGATACGCAGTATTTT.

This clone was seen a few times. This chain connects TRBV11-2 to TRBJ2-3; 8 bases are shared with TRBD2. The CDR3 loop spans 14 amino acids. The trim removed 4 bases at V and 3 bases at J, leaving 3 bases unmatched. Germline CDR1 is SGHAT and CDR2 is FQNNGV. The CDR3: CASSSGGHTDTQYF. The CDR3 DNA reads TGTGCCAGCAGCTCGGGGGGGCATACAGATACGCAGTATTTT. Filled out from reference TRBV11-2 and TRBJ2-3, the complete variable domain reads EAGVAQSPRYKIIEKRQSVAFWCNPISGHATLYWYQQILGQGPKLLIQFQNNGVVDDSQLPKDRFSAERLKGVDSTLKIQPAKLEDSAVYLCASSSGGHTDTQYFGPGTRLTVL.

The rearrangement joins TRBV4-1 to TRBJ2-7; 7 nucleotides line up with TRBD1. CDR3 length equals 14 residues. V lost 5 bases, J lost 0 bases, and 4 bases stayed unmatched. CDR1 is MGHRA, CDR2 YSYEKL, per germline. The CDR3 DNA reads TGCGCCAGCAGCGGCCGGGACAGCTCCTACGAGCAGTACTTC. Its translation: CASSGRDSSYEQYF.

A few counts support this clone. This chain connects TRBV12-2 to TRBJ2-7. TRBV12-2 is marked as a pseudogene. The CDR3 is 16 amino acids. The CDR3 sequence: CASRSQGPRTPYEQYF. The CDR3 DNA sequence: TGTGCAAGTCGCTCTCAGGGACCCAGGACTCCCTACGAGCAGTACTTC.

The chain links TRBV5-1 to TRBJ1-1; no reliable D call. Trimming pared 4 bases from V and 11 bases from J, leaving 18 bases between. The CDR3 consists of 13 residues. Per germline, CDR1 SGHRS and CDR2 YFSETQ. CDR3 coding DNA: TGCGCCAGCAGCCTAACCTCGTCCCTGGGGGCTTTCTTT. Its protein is CASSLTSSLGAFF.

The J gene is TRBJ2-1, the V gene TRBV4-3; D is possibly TRBD2 (5 bases). Trimming took off 2 bases at V and 5 bases at J, with 10 bases between the two ends. The CDR3 loop spans 14 amino acids. Germline V gene lookup returns CDR1 LGHNA and CDR2 YSLEER. CDR3 residues: CASSQILADNEQFF. The CDR3 region has the DNA TGCGCCAGCAGCCAAATCCTAGCTGACAATGAGCAGTTCTTC.

The sample holds one count of this clone. The junction does not match germline at one end; this may be a read error. The chain employs TRBV6-1 and TRBJ2-1; D unresolved. The CDR3 is 13 amino acids. From germline, CDR1 is MNHNS and CDR2 SASEGT. CDR3 protein: CASSPNSHNEQFF. For the CDR3, the DNA is TGTGCCAGCAGCCCGAACTCCCACAATGAGCAGTTCTTC.

The rearrangement joins TRBV2 to TRBJ2-1; a weak D match, TRBD2 (6 bases). V lost 4 bases to trimming and J lost 0 bases, with 19 bases between them. The CDR3 is made up of 18 amino acids. Germline CDR1 is SNHLY and CDR2 is FYNNEI. The CDR3 loop is CASSGDYPSESSYNEQFF. As DNA, the CDR3 is TGTGCCAGCAGTGGAGACTACCCTAGCGAAAGCTCCTACAATGAGCAGTTCTTC.

This clone turned up a few times. J is TRBJ2-2 and V is TRBV16; D tentatively reads TRBD1 or TRBD2 (6 bases each). The CDR3 consists of 15 residues. Trimming took off 7 bases at V and 2 bases at J, with 14 bases between the two ends. Germline values: CDR1 KGHSY, CDR2 FQNENV. CDR3 nucleotide sequence: TGTGCCAGCACCTACTGGGGGGCTAACACCGGGGAGCTGTTTTTT. Encoded protein: CASTYWGANTGELFF. Full variable domain (remainder filled in from reference TRBV16 and TRBJ2-2): GEEVAQTPKHLVRGEGQKAKLYCAPIKGHSYVFWYQQVLKNEFKFLISFQNENVFDETGMPKERFSAKCLPNSPCSLEIQATKLEDSAVYFCASTYWGANTGELFFGEGSRLTVL.

This chain links TRBV5-5 with TRBJ1-1; D is perhaps TRBD1 (6 bases). This CDR3 region has 14 residues. The ends were cut back, 0 bases at V and 5 bases at J, with 11 bases in the middle. Germline V gene data show CDR1 as SGHKS and CDR2 as YYEKEE (reference sequence). The CDR3: CASSLGGGSTEAFF. For the CDR3, the DNA is TGTGCCAGCAGCTTGGGGGGGGGCTCTACTGAAGCTTTCTTT.

The chain uses TRBV6-6 and TRBJ2-2; D gene unclear. The CDR3 is 13 residues long. V lost 5 bases and J lost 7, with 11 bases in between. Germline CDR1 and CDR2: MNHNY and SVGAGI (reference sequence). DNA of the CDR3: TGTGCCAGCAGTACCTCCTCGGTCGGGGAGCTGTTTTTT. Its translation: CASSTSSVGELFF.

This rearrangement joins TRBV5-1 to TRBJ2-2, with D maybe TRBD2 (5 bases). The germline gives CDR1 SGHRS, CDR2 YFSETQ. The CDR3 length is 14 residues. V was clipped by 0 bases and J by 2 bases, with 5 bases between them. The CDR3 loop reads CASSLAGNTGELFF. The CDR3 DNA reads TGCGCCAGCAGCTTGGCGGGAAACACCGGGGAGCTGTTTTTT.

This clone was found a few times. This chain joins TRBV6-1 and TRBJ1-5; D not resolved. The CDR3 is made up of 16 amino acids. The germline CDR1 and CDR2 sequences are MNHNS and SASEGT. Deletions cut 0 bases from V and 2 bases from J, with 11 bases between. The CDR3 DNA is TGTGCCAGCAGTGAAGCTGTGGGAGCACGCAATCAGCCCCAGCATTTT. This encodes CASSEAVGARNQPQHF.

The chain recombines TRBV19 with TRBJ1-2; 9 nucleotides align to TRBD1. With V trimmed by 4 bases and J by 8 bases, 5 bases remained unmatched. This CDR3 is 13 amino acids long. Germline values: CDR1 LNHDA, CDR2 SQIVND (reference sequence). As DNA, the CDR3 is TGTGCCAGTAGTACGGGACAGGGAAAGGGCTACACCTTC. Protein product: CASSTGQGKGYTF.